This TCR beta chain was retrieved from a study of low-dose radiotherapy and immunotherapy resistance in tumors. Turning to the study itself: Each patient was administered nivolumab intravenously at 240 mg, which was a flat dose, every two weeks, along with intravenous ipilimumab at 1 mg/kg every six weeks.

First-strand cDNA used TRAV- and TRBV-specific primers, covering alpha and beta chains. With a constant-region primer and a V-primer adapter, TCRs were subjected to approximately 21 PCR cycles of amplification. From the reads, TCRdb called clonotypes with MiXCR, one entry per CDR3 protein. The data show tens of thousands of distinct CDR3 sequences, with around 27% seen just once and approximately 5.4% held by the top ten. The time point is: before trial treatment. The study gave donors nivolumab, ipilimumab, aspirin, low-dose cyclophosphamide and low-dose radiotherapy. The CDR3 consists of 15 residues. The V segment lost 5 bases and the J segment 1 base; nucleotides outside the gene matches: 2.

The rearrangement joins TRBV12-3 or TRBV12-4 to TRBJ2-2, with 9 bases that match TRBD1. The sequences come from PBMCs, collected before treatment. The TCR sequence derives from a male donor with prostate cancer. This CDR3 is CASSPGQGNTGELFF. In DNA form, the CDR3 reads TGTGCCAGCAGTCCGGGACAGGGGAACACCGGGGAGCTGTTTTTT.